The 25 T cell receptor beta chains listed next were all sequenced from one sample in a study of PD-L1 blockade in urothelial cancer. Sequencing used immunoSEQ multiplex PCR; TCRdb keeps in-frame clones, though not all of them. The sample consists of roughly 63,000 clones, roughly 81% of them appearing once. As to time point: pretreatment peripheral blood. The specimen was PBMCs, collected around atezolizumab (anti-PD-L1) treatment. The receptors derive from a man between 65 and 79 years old with urothelial cancer.

The chain combines TRBV23-1 with TRBJ1-2; D gene uncertain. TRBV23-1 is noted as an ORF with a role that remains uncertain. This CDR3 comprises 18 residues. The V end lost 1 base, the J end lost 8 bases, and 26 bases lay between the germline ends. CDR3 amino acids: CASSQFTAVRTATKGYTF. The CDR3 coding sequence is TGCGCCAGCAGTCAATTTACCGCAGTCCGGACTGCGACCAAAGGCTACACCTTC.

The chain combines TRBV2 with TRBJ1-1; 8 nucleotides agree with TRBD1. V was pared by 8 bases and J by 5 bases, with 13 bases of the junction left unmatched. Germline loops: CDR1 SNHLY, CDR2 FYNNEI. The CDR3 spans 15 residues. In DNA, the CDR3 is TGTGCCAGCCGGTCGGACAGGGCGGTTGGAACTGAAGCTTTCTTT. This encodes CASRSDRAVGTEAFF.

The V and J genes are TRBV9 and TRBJ2-5; 7 nucleotides line up with TRBD2. Per germline, CDR1 SGDLS and CDR2 YYNGEE. Germline trimming cut 4 bases from V and 3 bases from J; bases unmatched to any gene: 6. CDR3 length: 14 residues. This CDR3 is CASSFGLEKETQYF. CDR3 nucleotide sequence: TGTGCCAGCAGCTTTGGACTAGAGAAAGAGACCCAGTACTTC.

This sequence joins TRBV5-4 and TRBJ2-3; 7 bases are shared with TRBD1. Trimming cost V 0 bases and J 6 bases; bases outside gene matches: 4. This CDR3 contains 14 residues. Germline CDR1 SGHNT, CDR2 YYREEE (reference sequence). This CDR3 is CASSLGQGGDTQYF. The CDR3 region has the DNA TGTGCCAGCAGCTTGGGACAGGGTGGGGATACGCAGTATTTT.

In DNA, the CDR3 is TGTGCCAGCTCACCAGGCGGGGATCAGCCCCAGCATTTT. The encoded protein is CASSPGGDQPQHF. This sequence joins TRBV18 and TRBJ1-5, with D hard to call. V shed 2 bases and J shed 5 bases, with 7 bases lying between them. The CDR3 contains 13 residues. Germline V gene lookup returns CDR1 KGHSH and CDR2 LQKENI.

The genes are TRBV27 and TRBJ2-7; 11 bases are a match to TRBD1. This CDR3 comprises 14 residues. Germline V lookup: CDR1 MNHEY, CDR2 SMNVEV (reference sequence). The V gene end was trimmed by 7 bases and the J gene end by 6 bases; junction bases not matched to a gene: 8. CDR3 nucleotide sequence: TGTGCCAGCAAGGCCCCGGGACAGGGGGGCGAGCAGTACTTC. Translation: CASKAPGQGGEQYF.

This chain uses TRBV5-8 with TRBJ1-1; D is undetermined. The length of the CDR3 is 13 residues. Germline V gene sequence: CDR1 SGHTS, CDR2 YDEGEE. Trimming cost V 8 bases and J 4 bases, with 15 bases left between them. Written as DNA, the CDR3 is TGTGCCAGTAATCAAAACGCCGGCACTGAAGCTTTCTTT. Amino acid sequence: CASNQNAGTEAFF.

The gene calls are TRBV11-3 and TRBJ2-3; D is possibly TRBD1 (6 bases). The germline gives CDR1 SGHNT, CDR2 YENEEA. This CDR3 has 13 residues. Trimming took off 5 bases at V and 6 bases at J, with 12 bases between the two ends. CDR3 coding DNA: TGTGCCAGCAGCCGACAAGACAGGGATACGCAGTATTTT. This translates into CASSRQDRDTQYF.

The CDR3 protein is CASSLGARGRRQPQHF. Written as DNA, the CDR3 is TGTGCCAGCAGCCTTGGGGCCAGGGGGCGCAGGCAGCCCCAGCATTTT. The rearrangement uses TRBV5-6 and TRBJ1-5, with 8 bases fitting TRBD1. The CDR3 is made up of 16 amino acids. V shed 4 bases, J shed 7 bases, and the junction held 13 bases outside the gene matches. Germline CDR1 reads SGHDT; CDR2 reads YYEEEE.

J is TRBJ2-3 and V is TRBV4-1, with D possibly being TRBD2 (6 bases). Germline CDR1 MGHRA, CDR2 YSYEKL. The CDR3 is 13 amino acids. The germline V and J ends were trimmed by 3 bases and 6 bases, with 10 bases remaining between them. CDR3 sequence reads: CASSQALADTQYF. DNA for the CDR3: TGCGCCAGCAGCCAGGCCCTAGCGGATACGCAGTATTTT.

In DNA, the CDR3 is TGTGCCAGCAGGATTTCGACAGGCAGTAATGAAAAACTGTTTTTT. Its protein product is CASRISTGSNEKLFF. The chain uses TRBV6-1 and TRBJ1-4; possible D gene TRBD1, 6 bases. CDR1 and CDR2 (germline): MNHNS, SASEGT. This CDR3 region has 15 residues. V dropped 6 bases and J dropped 4 bases, with 15 bases sitting between them.

The rearrangement links TRBV11-2 to TRBJ2-7; D gene unclear. This CDR3 region has 13 residues. V gave up 0 bases and J gave up 3 bases, with 6 bases separating them. Germline V gene data show CDR1 as SGHAT and CDR2 as FQNNGV. The chain's CDR3 is CASSLDALYEQYF. The CDR3 nucleotides are TGTGCCAGCAGCTTAGATGCACTCTACGAGCAGTACTTC.

Remarks on this clone: This CDR3 is also generated by other DNA sequences in the sample. The CDR3 loop is CASRTGDYGYTF. As DNA, the CDR3 is TGTGCCAGTAGGACCGGGGACTATGGCTACACCTTC. J is TRBJ1-2 and V is TRBV19, with D hard to call. V shed 6 bases and J shed 3 bases, with 8 bases lying between them. Germline loops: CDR1 LNHDA, CDR2 SQIVND (reference sequence). This CDR3 is 12 amino acids long.

The gene calls are TRBV6-6 and TRBJ2-4, with TRBD1 matching over 9 bases. Germline V gene lookup returns CDR1 MNHNY and CDR2 SVGAGI (reference sequence). The CDR3 extends over 15 amino acids. Trimming took 6 bases from V and 8 from J; bases not matched to a gene: 11. CDR3 amino acids: CASSPTGDREDIQYF. CDR3 bases: TGTGCCAGCAGCCCAACCGGGGACAGGGAGGACATTCAGTACTTC.

V gene TRBV15 combines with J gene TRBJ2-5; no definite D call. V lost 0 bases and J lost 2, with 7 bases in between. The CDR3 totals 14 residues. Per germline, CDR1 LNHNV and CDR2 YYDKDF (reference sequence). Written as DNA, the CDR3 is TGTGCCACCAGCAGAGATCGAGAACAAGAGACCCAGTACTTC. Translated: CATSRDREQETQYF.

V gene TRBV2 combines with J gene TRBJ2-1; TRBD2 aligns across 9 bases. Germline V gene sequence: CDR1 SNHLY, CDR2 FYNNEI. Germline trimming cut 3 bases from V and 9 bases from J; bases unmatched to any gene: 9. The CDR3 runs 15 residues. CDR3 in amino acids: CASSDLAGGPGEQFF. The CDR3 coding sequence is TGTGCCAGCAGTGACTTGGCGGGAGGGCCGGGTGAGCAGTTCTTC.

The chain couples TRBV25-1 to TRBJ2-1; D may be TRBD1 (6 bases). The CDR3 length is 17 residues. V gave up 3 bases and J gave up 8 bases, with 23 bases separating them. Germline CDR1 MGHDK, CDR2 SYGVNS. CDR3 in amino acids: CASSDPAYRDGGDEQFF. As DNA, the CDR3 is TGTGCCAGCAGTGATCCAGCCTACAGGGACGGCGGCGATGAGCAGTTCTTC.

The chain joins TRBV7-3 to TRBJ2-6; D gene uncertain. Germline CDR1 and CDR2: SGHTA and FQGTGA. With 5 bases removed from V and 0 bases from J, the gap between germline ends came to 11 bases. The CDR3 sequence is 16 residues long. CDR3 sequence: CASSHQQFSGANVLTF. For the CDR3, the DNA is TGTGCCAGCAGCCATCAACAGTTCTCTGGGGCCAACGTCCTGACTTTC.

A few counts support this clone. Other DNA sequences from this sample encode an identical CDR3 as well. V and J are TRBV14 and TRBJ2-5; D gene unclear. Between the trimmed V and J ends, which lost 2 bases and 5 bases, there was a span of 9 bases. CDR3 length: 13 residues. The germline gives CDR1 SGHDN, CDR2 FVKESK. DNA for the CDR3: TGTGCCAGCAGCCAAAACCCACGGGAGACCCAGTACTTC. Its protein product is CASSQNPRETQYF.

The chain uses TRBV2 and TRBJ2-4; 7 bases are a match to TRBD1. The CDR3 runs to 15 residues. The ends lost 4 bases at V and 2 bases at J; junction bases unmatched: 5. CDR1 SNHLY and CDR2 FYNNEI come from the germline V gene. The CDR3 DNA reads as TGTGCCAGCAGTGGAAGGGGGCCGACCAAAAACATTCAGTACTTC. The encoded protein is CASSGRGPTKNIQYF.

This clone was picked up a small number of times. This chain connects TRBV7-8 to TRBJ1-1; the match to TRBD1 covers 8 bases. V dropped 1 base and J dropped 8; count of bases not matched to a gene: 3. Germline CDR1 reads SGHVS; CDR2 reads FQNEAQ. The CDR3 totals 13 residues. CDR3 amino acids: CASSLDRGFEAFF. CDR3 nucleotides: TGTGCCAGCAGCTTAGACAGGGGGTTCGAAGCTTTCTTT.

This rearrangement joins TRBV7-2 to TRBJ2-7; 9 positions match TRBD1. The CDR3 is 15 amino acids. Germline V gives CDR1 SGHTA, CDR2 FQGNSA. The V segment lost 3 bases and the J segment 3 bases; nucleotides outside the gene matches: 6. In nucleotides, the CDR3 is TGTGCCAGCAGCTTCAGACCGGGACAGGGCTACGAGCAGTACTTC. Encoded protein: CASSFRPGQGYEQYF.

The gene calls are TRBV19 and TRBJ2-1; a possible D gene is TRBD1 (6 bases). Germline-derived CDR1 and CDR2 are LNHDA and SQIVND (reference sequence). The V end was cut by 4 bases, the J end by 4 bases, with 17 bases between. The CDR3 consists of 16 residues. CDR3 residues: CASSSRQVPPYNEQFF. The CDR3 DNA sequence: TGTGCCAGTAGTAGCAGACAGGTCCCCCCTTACAATGAGCAGTTCTTC.

The rearrangement links TRBV6-1 to TRBJ2-2, with 11 bases that match TRBD2. The CDR3 loop spans 16 amino acids. Looked up from germline, CDR1 is MNHNS and CDR2 is SASEGT. V trimming: 4 bases; J trimming: 1 base; junction bases outside the gene matches: 2. The CDR3 loop reads CASSGTSGWNTGELFF. The CDR3 DNA reads TGTGCCAGCAGTGGGACTAGCGGGTGGAACACCGGGGAGCTGTTTTTT.

For the CDR3, the DNA is TGTGCCAGCAGCTCCGGAAGAGGGACAGGGAACTATGGCTACACCTTC. Amino acid sequence: CASSSGRGTGNYGYTF. V gene TRBV7-3 combines with J gene TRBJ1-2; the match to TRBD1 covers 9 bases. The ends lost 4 bases at V and 2 bases at J; junction bases unmatched: 8. The CDR3 loop spans 16 amino acids. From germline, CDR1 is SGHTA and CDR2 FQGTGA. Using reference TRBV7-3 and TRBJ1-2 for the parts outside the CDR3, the full variable domain is GAGVSQTPSNKVTEKGKYVELRCDPISGHTALYWYRQSLGQGPEFLIYFQGTGAADDSGLPNDRFFAVRPEGSVSTLKIQRTERGDSAVYLCASSSGRGTGNYGYTFGSGTRLTVV.